The rows below give T cell receptor beta chains drawn from one sample of a study of post-analysis software for immune sequencing data. TCRdb independently ran MiXCR on the PCR reads; one entry per CDR3 protein. This table has approximately 770,000 distinct CDR3 sequences, around 42% appearing once. The sample taken for sequencing was blood. The receptors derive from a girl aged 5-17 years with multiple sclerosis. Each CDR3 is given with its conserved first and last residue. The order of the fields is J gene, clone size, D gene, V gene, CDR3 protein, CDR3 DNA. D genes are given only for firm matches. The size field is filled for only some rows; it gives once, few, many or a size class.

TRBJ2-5 | - | - | TRBV5-4 | CASSMRDPQETQYF | TGTGCCAGCAGCATGAGAGATCCCCAAGAGACCCAGTACTTC
TRBJ1-1 | once | - | TRBV5-1 | CASSLEQSGNTEAFF | TGCGCCAGCAGCTTGGAGCAGAGCGGGAACACTGAAGCTTTCTTT
TRBJ1-4 | - | TRBD1 | TRBV28 | CASSPGDREYGTNEKLFF | TGTGCCAGCAGTCCGGGGGACAGGGAATATGGCACTAATGAAAAACTGTTTTTT
TRBJ2-1 | - | TRBD1 | TRBV29-1 | CSAWTGTGEQFF | TGCAGCGCTTGGACAGGGACGGGAGAGCAGTTCTTT
TRBJ1-5 | - | TRBD1 | TRBV12-3/TRBV12-4 | CASREGTANQPQHF | TGTGCCAGCAGGGAAGGGACAGCTAATCAGCCCCAGCATTTT
TRBJ2-5 | few | - | TRBV11-2 | CASSLQYHREGETQYF | TGTGCCAGCAGCTTACAGTATCACAGGGAGGGCGAGACCCAGTACTTC
TRBJ2-1 | - | - | TRBV24-1 | CATSEGTNEQFF | TGTGCCACCAGTGAGGGGACTAATGAGCAGTTCTTC
TRBJ1-1 | - | - | TRBV18 | CASSPSWGSTEAFF | TGTGCCAGCTCACCATCGTGGGGAAGCACTGAAGCTTTCTTT
TRBJ2-1 | - | - | TRBV20-1 | CSARSDSSSYNEQFF | TGCAGTGCTAGATCCGACAGCAGCTCCTACAATGAGCAGTTCTTC
TRBJ1-2 | - | - | TRBV7-2 | CASSPRPLDYGYTF | TGTGCCAGCAGCCCCCGGCCTTTGGACTATGGCTACACCTTC
TRBJ2-3 | few | TRBD2 | TRBV5-5 | CASSLIAGGTDTQYF | TGTGCCAGCAGCTTGATAGCGGGAGGCACAGATACGCAGTATTTT
TRBJ2-7 | few | - | TRBV6-5 | CASSYGSLGEQYF | TGTGCCAGCAGTTACGGGTCCTTGGGCGAGCAGTACTTC
TRBJ2-7 | - | TRBD2 | TRBV6-1 | CASSPIPLAGGPHEQYF | TGTGCCAGCAGCCCTATCCCCCTAGCGGGAGGGCCACACGAGCAGTACTTC
TRBJ2-3 | - | - | TRBV29-1 | CNHITGTPEADTQYF | TGCAACCATATAACCGGGACCCCCGAGGCAGATACGCAGTATTTT
TRBJ2-7 | few | - | TRBV5-6 | CASSLGNGGQYF | TGTGCCAGCAGCTTGGGTAACGGGGGACAGTACTTC
TRBJ2-7 | - | - | TRBV5-1 | CASSLTGPPFYEQYF | TGCGCCAGCAGCTTGACAGGACCCCCCTTCTACGAGCAGTACTTC
TRBJ2-1 | - | - | TRBV6-5 | CASSYSMTTYNEQFF | TGTGCCAGCAGTTACTCTATGACTACCTACAATGAGCAGTTCTTC
TRBJ2-5 | many | - | TRBV5-1 | CASSFHPTTVQETQYF | TGCGCCAGCAGCTTCCACCCTACGACAGTACAAGAGACCCAGTACTTC
TRBJ2-7 | - | - | TRBV7-8 | CASSLDSRAPYEQYF | TGTGCCAGCAGCTTAGATTCCAGGGCCCCCTACGAGCAGTACTTC
TRBJ2-3 | few | TRBD2 | TRBV12-3/TRBV12-4 | CASSRGLAVSDTQYF | TGTGCCAGCAGCAGGGGACTAGCTGTGTCGGATACGCAGTATTTT
TRBJ2-3 | - | - | TRBV6-1 | CASKGDTATDTQYF | TGTGCCAGCAAGGGGGACACTGCCACAGATACGCAGTATTTT
TRBJ2-2 | - | TRBD2 | TRBV6-5 | CASSYSAGGRNTGELFF | TGTGCCAGCAGTTACTCAGCGGGAGGCCGGAACACCGGGGAGCTGTTTTTT
TRBJ2-3 | - | TRBD2 | TRBV5-1 | CASSGGTSGRATDTQYF | TGCGCCAGCAGCGGCGGGACTAGCGGGAGGGCCACAGATACGCAGTATTTT
TRBJ1-5 | - | - | TRBV20-1 | CSARSAQGDNQPQHF | TGCAGTGCTAGGTCAGCACAGGGAGACAATCAGCCCCAGCATTTT
TRBJ1-4 | few | - | TRBV20-1 | CSAERGGLGATNEKLFF | TGCAGTGCCGAGAGGGGGGGCCTAGGTGCAACTAATGAAAAACTGTTTTTT
TRBJ2-1 | few | TRBD2 | TRBV29-1 | CSVEVAGVGNEQFF | TGCAGCGTTGAAGTAGCGGGAGTGGGCAATGAGCAGTTCTTC
TRBJ2-1 | few | TRBD2 | TRBV20-1 | CGGLAGENEQFF | TGCGGGGGACTGGCGGGAGAGAATGAGCAGTTCTTC
TRBJ1-2 | - | - | TRBV9 | CASRVGGGTGYTF | TGTGCCAGCAGGGTAGGAGGGGGGACGGGCTACACCTTC
TRBJ2-1 | few | - | TRBV12-3/TRBV12-4 | CASSSVVYEQFF | TGTGCCAGCAGTTCCGTGGTTTATGAGCAGTTCTTC
TRBJ2-3 | once | - | TRBV9 | CASSPDPFSSSPDTQYF | TGTGCCAGCAGCCCCGATCCTTTTTCCTCAAGTCCAGATACGCAGTATTTT
TRBJ2-4 | - | - | TRBV3-1 | CASSQETIGAKNIQYF | TGTGCCAGCAGCCAAGAGACAATAGGAGCCAAAAACATTCAGTACTTC
TRBJ2-1 | few | - | TRBV11-1 | CASSSRVVNEQFF | TGTGCCAGCAGCTCCAGAGTTGTCAATGAGCAGTTCTTC
TRBJ1-1 | few | - | TRBV14 | CASSLDGMIIAEAFF | TGTGCCAGCAGCCTGGACGGGATGATCATAGCTGAAGCTTTCTTT
TRBJ2-3 | - | - | TRBV12-3/TRBV12-4 | CASSLWTYTDTQYF | TGTGCCAGCAGTTTGTGGACTTACACAGATACGCAGTATTTT
TRBJ2-1 | - | TRBD2 | TRBV5-8 | CASSLLLAGGYNEQFF | TGTGCCAGCAGCCTCCTACTAGCGGGAGGCTACAATGAGCAGTTCTTC
TRBJ2-7 | few | - | TRBV6-6 | CASSSTAGRGTYEQYF | TGTGCCAGCAGTTCCACAGCCGGCCGGGGAACCTACGAGCAGTACTTC
TRBJ2-1 | - | - | TRBV7-2 | CASSLMAAYNEQFF | TGTGCCAGCAGCTTAATGGCCGCCTACAATGAGCAGTTCTTC
TRBJ2-1 | few | TRBD2 | TRBV20-1 | CSARDPLAGLNEQFF | TGCAGTGCTAGAGATCCACTAGCGGGCCTCAATGAGCAGTTCTTC
TRBJ2-1 | - | - | TRBV7-9 | CASSLGGPFNEQFF | TGTGCCAGCAGCTTAGGGGGACCGTTTAATGAGCAGTTCTTC
TRBJ2-7 | - | - | TRBV29-1 | CSVSLSVLRTASYEQYF | TGCAGCGTTTCATTGAGCGTGCTTCGGACAGCCTCCTACGAGCAGTACTTC
TRBJ2-7 | - | - | TRBV3-1 | CASSQTHRTYEQYF | TGTGCCAGCAGCCAGACCCACAGGACCTACGAGCAGTACTTC
TRBJ2-1 | - | TRBD2 | TRBV9 | CASTTSGSAYNEQFF | TGTGCCAGCACCACTAGCGGGAGCGCCTACAATGAGCAGTTCTTC
TRBJ2-1 | - | - | TRBV6-5 | CASSYSITGMWGEQFF | TGTGCCAGCAGTTACTCGATAACGGGGATGTGGGGTGAGCAGTTCTTC
TRBJ2-1 | - | - | TRBV29-1 | CSVVSSYNEQFF | TGCAGCGTCGTTAGCTCCTACAATGAGCAGTTCTTC
TRBJ2-2 | - | TRBD2 | TRBV12-3/TRBV12-4 | CASAIGASGVTGELFF | TGTGCCAGCGCAATAGGGGCTAGCGGGGTTACCGGGGAGCTGTTTTTT
TRBJ2-4 | few | - | TRBV20-1 | CSARIISGIAKNIQYF | TGCAGTGCTAGGATAATTAGCGGCATAGCCAAAAACATTCAGTACTTC
TRBJ2-5 | few | - | TRBV6-6 | CASSYATGILAETQYF | TGTGCCAGCAGTTACGCCACAGGGATTCTTGCGGAGACCCAGTACTTC
TRBJ2-7 | - | TRBD2 | TRBV7-2 | CASSLVGREYYEQYF | TGTGCCAGCAGCTTAGTTGGGCGGGAGTACTACGAGCAGTACTTC
TRBJ2-7 | - | - | TRBV29-1 | CSVEVGWNSYEQYF | TGCAGCGTTGAGGTGGGTTGGAACTCCTACGAGCAGTACTTC
TRBJ1-4 | few | - | TRBV3-1 | CASSQDTLNEKLFF | TGTGCCAGCAGCCAAGATACCCTAAATGAAAAACTGTTTTTT
TRBJ2-7 | few | - | TRBV29-1 | CSVQKGGSAGEQYF | TGCAGCGTCCAAAAGGGGGGATCGGCGGGAGAGCAGTACTTC
TRBJ2-5 | - | - | TRBV5-1 | CASSLASAREETQYF | TGCGCCAGCAGCTTGGCCTCTGCCCGGGAGGAGACCCAGTACTTC
TRBJ2-1 | - | TRBD2 | TRBV20-1 | CSARDPTSGRSNEQFF | TGCAGTGCTAGAGACCCCACTAGCGGGAGAAGCAATGAGCAGTTCTTC
TRBJ2-4 | few | TRBD2 | TRBV6-5 | CASSSAASGWERNIQYF | TGTGCCAGCAGTTCGGCAGCTAGCGGGTGGGAACGAAACATTCAGTACTTC
TRBJ2-5 | many | - | TRBV20-1 | CSARDRETQYF | TGCAGTGCTAGAGACAGAGAGACCCAGTACTTC